One T cell receptor (beta chain) is described in this entry. These data originate in a study of blood T cell repertoires in COVID-19. Study details: Italy, Spain and the United States were the sources of the convalescent and acute COVID-19 samples. Nucleic acid was either cDNA or gDNA, and it came from T cells, B-cell-depleted T cells, or PBMCs.

Clones were read by immunoSEQ multiplex PCR, and TCRdb kept only the in-frame ones, dropping some. This table has 150,000 or so clones, around four fifths appearing once. Germline loops: CDR1 LGHDT, CDR2 YNNKEL (reference sequence). V lost 4 bases and J lost 5; bases outside the gene matches: 4. The CDR3 is made up of 13 amino acids. The clonotype comes from a middle-aged woman with active or convalescent COVID-19. The sample was peripheral blood. The chain links TRBV3-1 (or the pseudogene TRBV3-2) to TRBJ2-5, with TRBD2 matching over 7 bases. The CDR3 DNA reads TGTGCCAGCAGCCCCGGGGGGTACGAGACCCAGTACTTC. Residues: CASSPGGYETQYF.